This note documents a single T cell receptor beta chain sequence. The authors' processing: The authors estimated nucleated cell counts from reference gene primer amplification. Profiled with immunoSEQ multiplex PCR; TCRdb holds only in-frame clones, not every one. That table furnishes V, J and clone size, whereas the DNA furnished D and trimming. Among tens of thousands of clones listed, over 60% were seen once. This sample is part of a study of blood T cell repertoires in COVID-19. About the research overall: Whether acute or convalescent, the COVID-19 samples came from the United States, Italy and Spain. From T cells, B-cell-depleted T cells, or PBMCs came the material, which was cDNA or gDNA.

CDR3 size: 15 residues. Germline assignment: CDR1 SGHTA and CDR2 FQGNSA. Trimming took off 2 bases at V and 0 bases at J, with 8 bases between the two ends. Sequenced material: peripheral blood. The TCR sequence derives from a man between 65 and 80 years old with acute or convalescent COVID-19. The V gene is TRBV7-2, the J gene TRBJ2-1; D gene uncertain. Here the CDR3 DNA reads TGTGCCAGCAGCTTAATTGTCGGCTCCTACAATGAGCAGTTCTTC. Translation: CASSLIVGSYNEQFF.